A selection of T cell receptor beta chains follows, all from one sample in a study of shared clonotypes between healthy human individuals. Assay: immunoSEQ multiplex PCR; the TCRdb copy retains only in-frame clones and omits some. The table includes fewer than 2.5 million clones, 93% detected once. The sample comprised naive CD4+ T cells from PBMCs. These receptors were taken from a man aged 18 to 29 in good health. Some clones in this sample may be carry-over from other donors' samples. CDR3s include the opening cysteine and the closing phenylalanine or tryptophan. The order of the fields is CDR3 DNA, CDR3 protein, D gene, clone size, J gene, V gene. The D gene is left open where the match is weak. Clone sizes are given selectively: once, few, many, or a class where the clone is expanded.

TGTGCCATCAGTTGGGGGACGACAGGGAAGAGGACTGAAGCTTTCTTT | CAISWGTTGKRTEAFF | TRBD1 | NA | TRBJ1-1 | TRBV10-3
TGTGCCAGTAGTGTACCACGGGGGAACACTGAAGCTTTCTTT | CASSVPRGNTEAFF | NA | few | TRBJ1-1 | TRBV19
TGTGCCAGCAGCTTAGGTAGTAGCGGGACCTACGAGCAGTACTTC | CASSLGSSGTYEQYF | TRBD2 | NA | TRBJ2-7 | TRBV7-2
TGTGCCAGCAGTTACAAGCGGGAGGGAACAGATACGCAGTATTTT | CASSYKREGTDTQYF | TRBD2 | NA | TRBJ2-3 | TRBV6-5
TGTGCCAGCAGTTTAGAGTGCGTGAGGGCAGGGATGAGCAATCAGCCCCAGCATTTT | CASSLECVRAGMSNQPQHF | NA | NA | TRBJ1-5 | TRBV27
TGTGCCAGTAGTATAAAGCTAGCGGGAGTTCTAAATGAGCAGTTCTTC | CASSIKLAGVLNEQFF | TRBD2 | NA | TRBJ2-1 | TRBV19
TGTGCCAGTAGTTCACGCGGTTGGTCGCAGTACTTC | CASSSRGWSQYF | NA | NA | TRBJ2-7 | TRBV19
TGTGCCAGCACCCCCCGTGGGTCGTCGCATAGCAATCAGCCCCAGCATTTT | CASTPRGSSHSNQPQHF | NA | few | TRBJ1-5 | TRBV5-8
TGTGCCAGCACCCCAAGGGCCGGAGACACCATATATTTT | CASTPRAGDTIYF | NA | NA | TRBJ1-3 | TRBV6-5
TGTGCCAGCAGTTCTCGGTCTGTTCCGAGTCAGCCCCAGCATTTT | CASSSRSVPSQPQHF | NA | NA | TRBJ1-5 | TRBV27
TGTGCCAGCAGTCGGGGCAGGGGGTTGAGTCAGCCCCAGCATTTT | CASSRGRGLSQPQHF | TRBD1 | once | TRBJ1-5 | TRBV27
TGCAGTGGGTCTAGCGGCGAGACCCAGTACTTC | CSGSSGETQYF | TRBD2 | NA | TRBJ2-5 | TRBV20-1
TGTGCCAGCAGCCAAGGACGGGGGAGCACAGATACGCAGTATTTT | CASSQGRGSTDTQYF | NA | NA | TRBJ2-3 | TRBV11-3
TGTGCCAGCAGCTTACGGGCAGAGGAGACCCAGTACTTC | CASSLRAEETQYF | NA | NA | TRBJ2-5 | TRBV7-3
TGTGCCAGCACCAGTTGGGCGGGCTCCTACAATGAGCAGTTCTTC | CASTSWAGSYNEQFF | NA | NA | TRBJ2-1 | TRBV6-6
TGTGCCAGCAGTTCTCTAGCGGGAGGCCCTCCCTACAATGAGCAGTTCTTC | CASSSLAGGPPYNEQFF | TRBD2 | NA | TRBJ2-1 | TRBV28
TGTGCCAGCAGCGGCGGACTTCTCTCCTACAATGAGCAGTTCTTC | CASSGGLLSYNEQFF | NA | NA | TRBJ2-1 | TRBV7-9
TGTGCCATCAAGGGCTCCTTGAACACTGAAGCTTTCTTT | CAIKGSLNTEAFF | NA | NA | TRBJ1-1 | TRBV10-3
TGCGCCAGCAGCCGGACAGGGGGGTACCAAGAGACCCAGTACTTC | CASSRTGGYQETQYF | TRBD1 | once | TRBJ2-5 | TRBV5-1
TGTGCCAGCAGCGGCCCGGACAGGGGAATTCACGAGCAGTACTTC | CASSGPDRGIHEQYF | TRBD1 | NA | TRBJ2-7 | TRBV7-9
TGCGCCAGCAGCTCTCAGGGGACAGCCCTTGAAGCTTTCTTT | CASSSQGTALEAFF | TRBD1 | NA | TRBJ1-1 | TRBV5-1
TGTGCCAGCAGCCATGGGACAGGGGATGGCTACACCTTC | CASSHGTGDGYTF | TRBD1 | NA | TRBJ1-2 | TRBV16
TGCGCCAGCAGCTTTGAAACAGCTACTAGGCAGCAGTACTTC | CASSFETATRQQYF | NA | NA | TRBJ2-7 | TRBV5-1
TGTGCCAGCAGTTACTCGATATCCGCCCGAGAGACCCAGTACTTC | CASSYSISARETQYF | NA | NA | TRBJ2-5 | TRBV6-5
TGCGCCAGCAGCTCACGCGGGACAGGGGAAGAGACCCAGTACTTC | CASSSRGTGEETQYF | TRBD1 | NA | TRBJ2-5 | TRBV5-1
TGTGCCAGCAGTTACGTCTACCAGGACTATGGCTACACCTTC | CASSYVYQDYGYTF | NA | once | TRBJ1-2 | TRBV6-5
TGTGCCGCCAACCGTCGGGATACCACTGAAGCTTTCTTT | CAANRRDTTEAFF | NA | NA | TRBJ1-1 | TRBV5-4
TGTGCCAGCTCACCACCTCCGGGCCAGTCCTACGAGCAGTACTTC | CASSPPPGQSYEQYF | NA | NA | TRBJ2-7 | TRBV18
TGTGCCAGCAGTGAAGCCCGGTTTCGGGCAGAAAAACTGTTTTTT | CASSEARFRAEKLFF | NA | few | TRBJ1-4 | TRBV6-1
TGCGCCAGCAGCCTAATACTTGACAGGGGAGGCGACACCGGGGAGCTGTTTTTT | CASSLILDRGGDTGELFF | TRBD1 | NA | TRBJ2-2 | TRBV5-1
TGTGCCAGCAGCCTGGACAGCACAAACACTGAAGCTTTCTTT | CASSLDSTNTEAFF | NA | NA | TRBJ1-1 | TRBV7-9
TGTGCCACCTCCGGGACAGGGGCTAGGGGCTACACCTTC | CATSGTGARGYTF | TRBD1 | NA | TRBJ1-2 | TRBV28
TGTGCCAGCAGTGGGCAAGGCAACCCCTACGAGCAGTACTTC | CASSGQGNPYEQYF | NA | NA | TRBJ2-7 | TRBV2
TGCGCCAGCAGCTTTTCGAGGGCCACTTACTCCTACGAGCAGTACTTC | CASSFSRATYSYEQYF | NA | NA | TRBJ2-7 | TRBV5-1
TGTGCCAGCAGTCCGGCGGGTCTCGGGACAGATACGCAGTATTTT | CASSPAGLGTDTQYF | NA | NA | TRBJ2-3 | TRBV6-1
TGTGCCAGCAGCGCCGGGACTAGCTTGTCCTACGAGCAGTACTTC | CASSAGTSLSYEQYF | TRBD2 | NA | TRBJ2-7 | TRBV9
TGTGCCAGCAGCCCTAGCCGACTAGCGGGGGTCAATGAGCAGTTCTTC | CASSPSRLAGVNEQFF | TRBD2 | NA | TRBJ2-1 | TRBV11-2
TGTGCCAGCAGCTTGGGACAGGGGCATGGCTACACCTTC | CASSLGQGHGYTF | TRBD1 | NA | TRBJ1-2 | TRBV7-3
TGCGCCAGCAGCTTGTTCAGCAGCGGGAGGGTTAGTGGGGATACGCAGTATTTT | CASSLFSSGRVSGDTQYF | TRBD2 | NA | TRBJ2-3 | TRBV5-1